A selection of T cell receptor beta chains follows, all from one sample in a study of shared clonotypes between healthy human individuals. Sequenced by immunoSEQ multiplex PCR; TCRdb stores in-frame clones only, minus some. The table lists some 1 million clones, more than 65% of them singletons. Sequencing was performed on memory CD4+ T cells sorted from blood. The receptor set was obtained from a man aged 18 to 30 in good health. CDR3s include the opening cysteine and the closing phenylalanine or tryptophan. D genes are given only for firm matches. Rows give clone size only sometimes, using once, few, many, or a class for an expanded clone.

>TRBJ1-1|-|-|14|TRBV18
TGTGCCAGCTCACCACCGGGGGGAAGGGAGGTAGCTTTCTTT
CASSPPGGREVAFF
>TRBJ2-7|-|-|14|TRBV5-1
TGCGCCAGCAGCTTCGGGAAGAGCTCCTACGAGCAGTACTTC
CASSFGKSSYEQYF
>TRBJ2-7|once|-|11|TRBV18
TGTGCCAGCTCAGAGGCCTACGAGCAGTACTTC
CASSEAYEQYF
>TRBJ2-3|once|-|17|TRBV4-3
TGCGCCAGCAGCCAAGCCGACGTGTCCGGGAGCACAGATACGCAGTATTTT
CASSQADVSGSTDTQYF
>TRBJ2-1|-|TRBD2|15|TRBV18
TGTGCCAGCTCACCACTAGCGGGAGGGCCCTATGAGCAGTTCTTC
CASSPLAGGPYEQFF
>TRBJ1-6|-|-|16|TRBV19
TGTGCCAGTAGTATACATATTCCGGCAGGGAATTCACCCCTCCACTTT
CASSIHIPAGNSPLHF
>TRBJ2-1|-|-|15|TRBV30
TGTGCCTGGAGTGTAGGACTTTCAGGGAAAAATGAGCAGTTCTTC
CAWSVGLSGKNEQFF
>TRBJ2-6|-|-|15|TRBV5-1
TGCGCCAGCAGCTATGACTTCTCTGGGGCCAACGTCCTGACTTTC
CASSYDFSGANVLTF
>TRBJ2-3|-|TRBD2|16|TRBV7-6
TGTGCCAGCAGCTTAGATGCGGGGGGCGGTACAGATACGCAGTATTTT
CASSLDAGGGTDTQYF
>TRBJ2-7|-|-|13|TRBV6-1
TGTGCCAGCAGGGTGACAGTGTCCTACGAGCAGTACTTC
CASRVTVSYEQYF
>TRBJ1-1|-|TRBD1|15|TRBV6-5
TGTGCCAGCAGCCGCGGGACAGGGGAGTCCACTGAAGCTTTCTTT
CASSRGTGESTEAFF
>TRBJ2-5|-|TRBD2|15|TRBV27
TGTGCCAGCAGTCCCCGCGGACTAGCGGGAGCGACCCAGTACTTC
CASSPRGLAGATQYF
>TRBJ2-3|-|-|14|TRBV9
TGTGCCAGCAGCGTAGATACTAGTCCAGATACGCAGTATTTT
CASSVDTSPDTQYF
>TRBJ2-7|-|-|13|TRBV19
TGTGCCAGTAGTGTCGGCAACTCCTACGAGCAGTACTTC
CASSVGNSYEQYF
>TRBJ2-5|-|TRBD1|16|TRBV5-5
TGTGCCAGCAGCCCCTCCGGGACAGGGGGCAAGGAGACCCAGTACTTC
CASSPSGTGGKETQYF